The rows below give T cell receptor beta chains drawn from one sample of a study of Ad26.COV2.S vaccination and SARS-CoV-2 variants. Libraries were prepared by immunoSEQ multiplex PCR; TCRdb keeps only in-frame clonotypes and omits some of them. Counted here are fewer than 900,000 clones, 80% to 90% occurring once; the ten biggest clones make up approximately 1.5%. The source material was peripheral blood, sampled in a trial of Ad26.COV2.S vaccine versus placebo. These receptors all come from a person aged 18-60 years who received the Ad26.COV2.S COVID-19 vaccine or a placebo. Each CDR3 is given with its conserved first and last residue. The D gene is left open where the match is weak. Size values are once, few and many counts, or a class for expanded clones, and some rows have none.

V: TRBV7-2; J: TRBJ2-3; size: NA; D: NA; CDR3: CASSLGRVRTDTQYF; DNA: TGTGCCAGCAGCTTAGGGCGGGTTCGCACAGATACGCAGTATTTT
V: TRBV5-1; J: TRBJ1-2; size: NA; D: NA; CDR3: CASSGGGQGGYTF; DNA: TGCGCCAGCAGCGGAGGAGGGCAGGGTGGCTACACCTTC
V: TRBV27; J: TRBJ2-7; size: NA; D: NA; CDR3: CASSLITNGVGEQYF; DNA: TGTGCCAGCAGTTTAATTACGAACGGCGTGGGGGAGCAGTACTTC
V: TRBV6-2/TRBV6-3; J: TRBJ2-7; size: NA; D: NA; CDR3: CASSQTGTDYSYEQYF; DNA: TGTGCCAGCAGTCAAACCGGGACCGATTATTCCTACGAGCAGTACTTC
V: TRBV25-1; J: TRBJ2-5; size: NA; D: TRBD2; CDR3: CASSGRTRQETQYF; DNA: TGTGCCAGCAGTGGGCGGACTAGACAAGAGACCCAGTACTTC
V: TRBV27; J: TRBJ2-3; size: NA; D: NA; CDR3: CASSLRGVSTDTQYF; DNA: TGTGCCAGCAGTTTACGGGGCGTTAGCACAGATACGCAGTATTTT
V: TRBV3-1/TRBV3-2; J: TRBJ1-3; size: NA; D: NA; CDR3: CASSINGLSGNTIYF; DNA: TGTGCCAGCAGCATTAATGGACTCTCCGGAAACACCATATATTTT
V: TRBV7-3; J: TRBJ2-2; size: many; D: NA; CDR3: CASSATGTGELFF; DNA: TGTGCCAGCAGCGCCACAGGGACCGGGGAGCTGTTTTTT
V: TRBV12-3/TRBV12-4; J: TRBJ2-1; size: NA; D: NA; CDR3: CASSPSTTDEQFF; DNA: TGTGCCAGCAGTCCTTCCACCACCGATGAGCAGTTCTTC
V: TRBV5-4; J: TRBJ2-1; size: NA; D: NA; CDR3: CASSLGGGTAYNEQFF; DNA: TGTGCCAGCAGCTTGGGGGGAGGGACAGCTTACAATGAGCAGTTCTTC
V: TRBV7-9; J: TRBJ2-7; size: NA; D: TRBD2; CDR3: CASRRAGDPSEYEQYF; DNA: TGTGCCAGCAGGCGGGCGGGGGACCCATCTGAATACGAGCAGTACTTC
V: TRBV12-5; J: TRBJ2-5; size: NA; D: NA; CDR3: CASGFSGTRAQYF; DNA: TGTGCTAGTGGTTTTTCCGGGACACGGGCCCAGTACTTC
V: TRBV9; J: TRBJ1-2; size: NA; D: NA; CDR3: CASSVWAGGYTF; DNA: TGTGCCAGCAGCGTCTGGGCCGGTGGCTACACCTTC
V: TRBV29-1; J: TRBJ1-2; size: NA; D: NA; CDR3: CSVVGSGDYGYTF; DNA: TGCAGCGTTGTGGGATCTGGGGACTATGGCTACACCTTC
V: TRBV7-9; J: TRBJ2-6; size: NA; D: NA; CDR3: CASSFGPSSGANVLTF; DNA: TGTGCCAGCAGCTTTGGACCGAGCTCTGGGGCCAACGTCCTGACTTTC
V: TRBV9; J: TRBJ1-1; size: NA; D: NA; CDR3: CASSGGGPGYTEAFF; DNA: TGTGCCAGCAGCGGGGGAGGACCTGGATACACTGAAGCTTTCTTT
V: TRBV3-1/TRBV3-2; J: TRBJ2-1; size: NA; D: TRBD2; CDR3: CASSQRDRRVAGVNEQFF; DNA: TGTGCCAGCAGCCAAAGAGATAGGCGAGTAGCGGGGGTTAATGAGCAGTTCTTC
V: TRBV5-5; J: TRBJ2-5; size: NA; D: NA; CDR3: CASSLRMAQETQYF; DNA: TGTGCCAGCAGCTTACGAATGGCCCAAGAGACCCAGTACTTC
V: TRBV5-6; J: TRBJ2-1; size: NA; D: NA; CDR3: CASSFRTYNEQFF; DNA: TGTGCCAGCAGCTTTCGGACATACAATGAGCAGTTCTTC
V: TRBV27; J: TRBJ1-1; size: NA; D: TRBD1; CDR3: CASSYTQGTEAFF; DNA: TGTGCCAGCAGTTACACACAGGGGACTGAAGCTTTCTTT
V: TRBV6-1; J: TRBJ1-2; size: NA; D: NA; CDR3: CASSEAGGRYTF; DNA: TGTGCCAGCAGTGAAGCTGGGGGGAGGTACACCTTC
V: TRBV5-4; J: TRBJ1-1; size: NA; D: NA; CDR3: CASSLETRMNTEAFF; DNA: TGTGCCAGCAGCTTGGAGACCCGGATGAACACTGAAGCTTTCTTT
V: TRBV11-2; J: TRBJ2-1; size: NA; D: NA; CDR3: CASSSESGAYNEQFF; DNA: TGTGCCAGCAGCTCTGAAAGTGGGGCCTACAATGAGCAGTTCTTC
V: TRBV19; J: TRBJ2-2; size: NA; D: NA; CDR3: CASSIGRRWTGELFF; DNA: TGTGCCAGTAGTATTGGGCGGCGTTGGACCGGGGAGCTGTTTTTT
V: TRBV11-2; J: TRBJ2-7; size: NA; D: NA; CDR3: CASSPGHTYEQYF; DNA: TGTGCCAGCAGCCCGGGACACACCTACGAGCAGTACTTC
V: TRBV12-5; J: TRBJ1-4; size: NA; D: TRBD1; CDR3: CASGLSQGGNEKLFF; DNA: TGTGCTAGTGGTTTGTCCCAGGGGGGGAACGAAAAACTGTTTTTT
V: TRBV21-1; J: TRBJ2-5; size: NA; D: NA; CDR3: CASSKGYLKTQYF; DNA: TGTGCCAGCAGCAAGGGTTACCTGAAGACCCAGTACTTC
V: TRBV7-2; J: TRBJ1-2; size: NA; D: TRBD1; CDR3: CASSFHRGGGIAYGYTF; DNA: TGTGCCAGCAGCTTTCACAGGGGGGGCGGGATTGCGTATGGCTACACCTTC
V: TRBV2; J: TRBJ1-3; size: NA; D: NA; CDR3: CASSVDRPVSGNTIYF; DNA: TGTGCCAGCAGTGTGGACAGACCGGTCTCTGGAAACACCATATATTTT
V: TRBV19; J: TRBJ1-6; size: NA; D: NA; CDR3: CASSKWQGGSNSPLHF; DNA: TGTGCCAGTAGTAAGTGGCAGGGAGGGTCTAATTCACCCCTCCACTTT
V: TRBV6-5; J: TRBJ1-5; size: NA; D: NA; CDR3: CASGSGLQPQHF; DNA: TGTGCCAGCGGGTCAGGGCTTCAGCCCCAGCATTTT
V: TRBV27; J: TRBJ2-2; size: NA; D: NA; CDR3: CATQSLRDTTGELFF; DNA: TGTGCCACCCAATCCTTAAGGGATACGACCGGGGAGCTGTTTTTT
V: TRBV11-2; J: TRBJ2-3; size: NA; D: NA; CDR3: CASSLVAGVPDTQYF; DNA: TGTGCCAGCAGCTTAGTTGCAGGGGTCCCAGATACGCAGTATTTT
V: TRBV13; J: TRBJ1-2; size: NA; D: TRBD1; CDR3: CASSSLGQDYGYTF; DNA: TGTGCCAGCAGCTCTCTAGGACAGGACTATGGCTACACCTTC
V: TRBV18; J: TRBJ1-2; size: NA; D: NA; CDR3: CASSQAVDYGYTF; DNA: TGTGCCAGCTCACAGGCAGTGGACTATGGCTACACCTTC
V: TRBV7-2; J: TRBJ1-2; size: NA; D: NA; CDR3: CASSLAERVGYTF; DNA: TGTGCCAGCAGCTTAGCGGAAAGGGTTGGCTACACCTTC
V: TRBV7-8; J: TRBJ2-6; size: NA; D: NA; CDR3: CASSPDRASGANVLTF; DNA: TGTGCCAGCAGCCCAGACAGAGCCTCTGGGGCCAACGTCCTGACTTTC
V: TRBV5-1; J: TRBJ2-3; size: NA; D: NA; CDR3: CASSFGQGPLDYTDTQYF; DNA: TGCGCCAGCAGCTTTGGCCAGGGCCCCTTAGACTACACAGATACGCAGTATTTT
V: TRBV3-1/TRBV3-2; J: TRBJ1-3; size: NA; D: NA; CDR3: CASSKQDRGNTIYF; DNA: TGTGCCAGCAGCAAGCAGGACCGCGGAAACACCATATATTTT
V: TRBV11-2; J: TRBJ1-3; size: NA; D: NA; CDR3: CASSLLAGSGNTIYF; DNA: TGTGCCAGCAGCTTATTGGCAGGGTCTGGAAACACCATATATTTT
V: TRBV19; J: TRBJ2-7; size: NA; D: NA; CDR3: CASSPSNAYEQYF; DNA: TGTGCCAGTAGTCCCTCCAATGCGTACGAGCAGTACTTC
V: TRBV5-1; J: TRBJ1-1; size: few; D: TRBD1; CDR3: CASSTLSTGLGTEAFF; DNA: TGCGCCAGCAGCACCCTGTCGACAGGGTTAGGGACTGAAGCTTTCTTT
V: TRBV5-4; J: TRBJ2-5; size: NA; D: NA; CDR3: CASTLGGQNRETQYF; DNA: TGTGCCAGCACCCTGGGGGGGCAGAACCGCGAGACCCAGTACTTC
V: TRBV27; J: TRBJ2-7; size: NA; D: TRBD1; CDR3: CASRSAHRGTYEQYF; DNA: TGTGCCAGCAGATCCGCTCACAGGGGAACCTACGAGCAGTACTTC
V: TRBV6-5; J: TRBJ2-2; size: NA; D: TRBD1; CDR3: CASSPGQGNTGELFF; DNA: TGTGCCAGCAGTCCGGGACAGGGGAACACCGGGGAGCTGTTTTTT
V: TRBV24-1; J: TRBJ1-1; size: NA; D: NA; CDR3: CATRKTGETEAFF; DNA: TGTGCCACCCGGAAGACCGGGGAGACTGAAGCTTTCTTT
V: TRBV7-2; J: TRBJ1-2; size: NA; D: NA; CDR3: CASSFGRIQDGYTF; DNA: TGTGCCAGCAGCTTTGGCCGGATCCAGGATGGCTACACCTTC
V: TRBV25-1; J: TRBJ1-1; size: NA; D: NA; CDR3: CASSANRDNTEAFF; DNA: TGTGCCAGCAGTGCCAACAGGGATAACACTGAAGCTTTCTTT
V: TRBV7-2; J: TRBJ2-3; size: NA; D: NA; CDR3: CASSVLRVGATDTQYF; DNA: TGTGCCAGCAGCGTCTTACGGGTAGGGGCCACAGATACGCAGTATTTT